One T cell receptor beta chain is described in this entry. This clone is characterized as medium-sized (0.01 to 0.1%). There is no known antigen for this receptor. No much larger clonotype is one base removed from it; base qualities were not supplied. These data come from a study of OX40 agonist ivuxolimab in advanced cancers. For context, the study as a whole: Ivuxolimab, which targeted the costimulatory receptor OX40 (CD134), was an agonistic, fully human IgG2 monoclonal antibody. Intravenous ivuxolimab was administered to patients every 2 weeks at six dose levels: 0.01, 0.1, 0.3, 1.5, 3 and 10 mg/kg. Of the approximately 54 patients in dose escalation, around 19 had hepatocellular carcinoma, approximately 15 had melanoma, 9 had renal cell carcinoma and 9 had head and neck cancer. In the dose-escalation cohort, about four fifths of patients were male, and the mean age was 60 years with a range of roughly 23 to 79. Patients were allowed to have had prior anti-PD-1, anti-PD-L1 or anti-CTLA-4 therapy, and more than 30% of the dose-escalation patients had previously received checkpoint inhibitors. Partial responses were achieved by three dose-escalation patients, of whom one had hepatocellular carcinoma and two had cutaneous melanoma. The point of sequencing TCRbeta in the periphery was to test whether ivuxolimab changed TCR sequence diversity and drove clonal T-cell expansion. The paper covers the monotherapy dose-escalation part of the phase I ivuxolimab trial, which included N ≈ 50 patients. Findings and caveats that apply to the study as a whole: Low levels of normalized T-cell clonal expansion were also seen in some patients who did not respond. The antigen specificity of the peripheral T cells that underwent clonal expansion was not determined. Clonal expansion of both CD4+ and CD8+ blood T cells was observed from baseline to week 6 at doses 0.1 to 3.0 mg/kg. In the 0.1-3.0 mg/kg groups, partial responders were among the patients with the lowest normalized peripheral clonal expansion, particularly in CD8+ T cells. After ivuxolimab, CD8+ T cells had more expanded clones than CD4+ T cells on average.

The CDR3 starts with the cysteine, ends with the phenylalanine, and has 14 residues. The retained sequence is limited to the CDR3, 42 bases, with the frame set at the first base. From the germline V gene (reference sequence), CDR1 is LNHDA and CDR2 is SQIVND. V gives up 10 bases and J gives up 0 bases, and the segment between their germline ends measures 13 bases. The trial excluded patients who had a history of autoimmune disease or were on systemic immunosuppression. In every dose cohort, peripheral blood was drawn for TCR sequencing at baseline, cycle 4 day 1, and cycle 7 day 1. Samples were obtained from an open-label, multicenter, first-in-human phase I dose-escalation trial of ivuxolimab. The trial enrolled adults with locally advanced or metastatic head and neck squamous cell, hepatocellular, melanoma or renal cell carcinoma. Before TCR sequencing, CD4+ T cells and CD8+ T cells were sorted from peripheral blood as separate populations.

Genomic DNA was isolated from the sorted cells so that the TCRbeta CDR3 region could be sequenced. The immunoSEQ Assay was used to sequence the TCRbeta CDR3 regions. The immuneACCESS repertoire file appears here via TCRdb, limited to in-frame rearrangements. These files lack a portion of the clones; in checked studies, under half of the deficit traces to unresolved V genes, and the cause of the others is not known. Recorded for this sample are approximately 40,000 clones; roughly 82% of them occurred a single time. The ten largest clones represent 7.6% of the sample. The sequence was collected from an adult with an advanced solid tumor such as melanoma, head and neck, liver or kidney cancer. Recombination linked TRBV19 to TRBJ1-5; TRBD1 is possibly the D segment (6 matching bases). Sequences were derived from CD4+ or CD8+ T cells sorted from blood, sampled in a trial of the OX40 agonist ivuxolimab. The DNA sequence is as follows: TGTGCCACCACCCGGGGGCGTAGCAATCAGCCCCAGCATTTT. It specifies CATTRGRSNQPQHF.